A selection of T cell receptor beta chains follows, all from one sample in a study of blood T cell repertoires in COVID-19. The table came from immunoSEQ multiplex PCR; TCRdb's copy has only in-frame clones and leaves some out. The sample has 220,000 or so clones; around 88% are singletons. Sequences were obtained from PBMCs or T cells enriched from blood (not recorded which). The receptor source for this set is a woman aged 50 to 65 with acute COVID-19. The CDR3 runs from the conserved cysteine through the conserved F or W. Fields, in order: clone size, J gene, D gene, V gene, CDR3 DNA, CDR3 protein. A D gene is named only where the DNA matches it firmly. Size values are once, few and many counts, or a class for expanded clones, and some rows have none.

clone size: NA; J gene: TRBJ1-1; D gene: TRBD1; V gene: TRBV25-1; CDR3 DNA: TGTGCCAGCAGTGAATGGAATAGGGGGCCAGGGGCTTTCTTT; CDR3 protein: CASSEWNRGPGAFF
clone size: NA; J gene: TRBJ2-6; D gene: TRBD1; V gene: TRBV5-1; CDR3 DNA: TGCGCCAGCAGCCCCGGACAGGGCGCAACTGGGGCCAACGTCCTGACTTTC; CDR3 protein: CASSPGQGATGANVLTF
clone size: NA; J gene: TRBJ2-5; D gene: NA; V gene: TRBV15; CDR3 DNA: TGTGCCACCAGCAGAGATCGGTGGGAGACCCAGTACTTC; CDR3 protein: CATSRDRWETQYF
clone size: NA; J gene: TRBJ1-5; D gene: NA; V gene: TRBV10-3; CDR3 DNA: TGTGCCATCAGTCAGGGTAGCAATCAGCCCCAGCATTTT; CDR3 protein: CAISQGSNQPQHF
clone size: NA; J gene: TRBJ2-7; D gene: NA; V gene: TRBV7-8; CDR3 DNA: TGTGCCAGCAGCTTAGGCAGGGAAGGGGTCGAGCAGTACTTC; CDR3 protein: CASSLGREGVEQYF
clone size: NA; J gene: TRBJ1-4; D gene: NA; V gene: TRBV4-2; CDR3 DNA: TGTGCCAGCAGCCAAGTTACGGGGGTCGATGAAAAACTGTTTTTT; CDR3 protein: CASSQVTGVDEKLFF
clone size: NA; J gene: TRBJ2-7; D gene: TRBD2; V gene: TRBV3-1/TRBV3-2; CDR3 DNA: TGTGCCAGCAGCCAAGATCCGCGTCGACTAGCGGGCACCTACGAGCAGTACTTC; CDR3 protein: CASSQDPRRLAGTYEQYF
clone size: NA; J gene: TRBJ2-5; D gene: NA; V gene: TRBV4-1; CDR3 DNA: TGCGCCAGCAGCCATTATGTAGCTCCCCAAGAGACCCAGTACTTC; CDR3 protein: CASSHYVAPQETQYF
clone size: once; J gene: TRBJ2-7; D gene: TRBD1; V gene: TRBV7-2; CDR3 DNA: TGTGCCAGCAGCTGGACAGGGGGGCCCTACGAGCAGTACTTC; CDR3 protein: CASSWTGGPYEQYF
clone size: few; J gene: TRBJ1-2; D gene: NA; V gene: TRBV6-2/TRBV6-3; CDR3 DNA: TGTGCCAGCAGTCCATTGTATGGCTACACCTTC; CDR3 protein: CASSPLYGYTF
clone size: NA; J gene: TRBJ2-7; D gene: NA; V gene: TRBV4-1; CDR3 DNA: TGCGCCAGCAGCCTTCCCGGGGGAGTCGGGTACGAGCAGTACTTC; CDR3 protein: CASSLPGGVGYEQYF
clone size: NA; J gene: TRBJ1-1; D gene: NA; V gene: TRBV28; CDR3 DNA: TGTGCCAGCACCCAATCAGGGAACACTGAAGCTTTCTTT; CDR3 protein: CASTQSGNTEAFF
clone size: NA; J gene: TRBJ2-7; D gene: TRBD2; V gene: TRBV5-1; CDR3 DNA: TGCGCCAGCAGCTTGGCCGACCGGACTAGCGGGCCTTCCTACGAGCAGTACTTC; CDR3 protein: CASSLADRTSGPSYEQYF
clone size: NA; J gene: TRBJ2-7; D gene: NA; V gene: TRBV9; CDR3 DNA: TGTGCCAGCAGCGCCGAGGGTTTGCCCTACGAGCAGTACTTC; CDR3 protein: CASSAEGLPYEQYF
clone size: NA; J gene: TRBJ1-2; D gene: NA; V gene: TRBV5-4; CDR3 DNA: TGTGCCAGCAGCTTGGAAGAGGCGTTGGGCTACACCTTC; CDR3 protein: CASSLEEALGYTF
clone size: NA; J gene: TRBJ1-1; D gene: NA; V gene: TRBV6-5; CDR3 DNA: TGTGCCAGCAGTTACCAACCACAGGGAAGGACTGAAGCTTTCTTT; CDR3 protein: CASSYQPQGRTEAFF
clone size: once; J gene: TRBJ2-5; D gene: TRBD2; V gene: TRBV28; CDR3 DNA: TGTGCCAGCAGTCTCGGACTAGCGGGAGGCCGAAACCCTCGAGAGACCCAGTACTTC; CDR3 protein: CASSLGLAGGRNPRETQYF
clone size: NA; J gene: TRBJ1-1; D gene: NA; V gene: TRBV12-3/TRBV12-4; CDR3 DNA: TGTGCCAGCAGACTCCTCGGAGCTGCTGAAGCTTTCTTT; CDR3 protein: CASRLLGAAEAFF
clone size: NA; J gene: TRBJ1-3; D gene: NA; V gene: TRBV6-1; CDR3 DNA: TGTGCCAGCAGTGAAGCGCTTCGGGCCTCGGGAGGATCTGGAAACACCATATATTTT; CDR3 protein: CASSEALRASGGSGNTIYF
clone size: NA; J gene: TRBJ1-2; D gene: NA; V gene: TRBV4-2; CDR3 DNA: TGTGCCAGCAGCCAAGGCGTTCCCCTTAACTATGGCTACACCTTC; CDR3 protein: CASSQGVPLNYGYTF
clone size: NA; J gene: TRBJ1-5; D gene: TRBD1; V gene: TRBV28; CDR3 DNA: TGTGCCAGCAGTTTTGGGACAGGGAGGTACCAGCCCCAGCATTTT; CDR3 protein: CASSFGTGRYQPQHF
clone size: NA; J gene: TRBJ2-3; D gene: TRBD2; V gene: TRBV5-5; CDR3 DNA: TGTGCCAGCAGACGGGCCTCCGGGTTAGCGGGGACAGATACGCAGTATTTT; CDR3 protein: CASRRASGLAGTDTQYF
clone size: NA; J gene: TRBJ2-3; D gene: NA; V gene: TRBV10-3; CDR3 DNA: TGTGCCATCAGTGGGCGGGTTGACACAGATACGCAGTATTTT; CDR3 protein: CAISGRVDTDTQYF
clone size: NA; J gene: TRBJ2-5; D gene: NA; V gene: TRBV9; CDR3 DNA: TGTGCCAGCAGCGTAGGAGCCCAGCGGGAGACCCAGTACTTC; CDR3 protein: CASSVGAQRETQYF
clone size: once; J gene: TRBJ1-1; D gene: NA; V gene: TRBV18; CDR3 DNA: TGTGCCAGCTCACCCCAAGAGACACTCACTAACACTGAAGCTTTCTTT; CDR3 protein: CASSPQETLTNTEAFF
clone size: once; J gene: TRBJ2-2; D gene: NA; V gene: TRBV28; CDR3 DNA: TGTGCCAGCAAGGGCGGGTCGAACACCGGGGAGCTGTTTTTT; CDR3 protein: CASKGGSNTGELFF
clone size: NA; J gene: TRBJ2-1; D gene: TRBD2; V gene: TRBV5-1; CDR3 DNA: TGCGCCAGCAGCTTAGGTCTGACTAGCGGGAGCCCCTACAATGAGCAGTTCTTC; CDR3 protein: CASSLGLTSGSPYNEQFF
clone size: NA; J gene: TRBJ2-7; D gene: TRBD1; V gene: TRBV28; CDR3 DNA: TGTGCCAGCAGTGTAGCCGGGACAGCCTCCTACGAGCAGTACTTC; CDR3 protein: CASSVAGTASYEQYF
clone size: NA; J gene: TRBJ2-7; D gene: NA; V gene: TRBV27; CDR3 DNA: TGTGCCAGCAGTTTAGCCATCGGGCTAGCGCCTTACGAGCAGTACTTC; CDR3 protein: CASSLAIGLAPYEQYF
clone size: few; J gene: TRBJ1-6; D gene: NA; V gene: TRBV4-1; CDR3 DNA: TGCGCCAGCAGCCAAGAAGGTGTGGGGGGAATCTCACCCCTCCACTTT; CDR3 protein: CASSQEGVGGISPLHF
clone size: NA; J gene: TRBJ2-7; D gene: TRBD2; V gene: TRBV27; CDR3 DNA: TGTGCCAGCAGTTCCCAGGGACTAGTTGAGCAGTACTTC; CDR3 protein: CASSSQGLVEQYF
clone size: NA; J gene: TRBJ2-3; D gene: TRBD2; V gene: TRBV7-3; CDR3 DNA: TGTGCCAGCAGCCACTCCCACGGACTAGCGGGAGTCAACGATACGCAGTATTTT; CDR3 protein: CASSHSHGLAGVNDTQYF
clone size: NA; J gene: TRBJ2-5; D gene: NA; V gene: TRBV10-3; CDR3 DNA: TGTGCCATCAGTGGTGGAAGGCAGGGAGAGACCCAGTACTTC; CDR3 protein: CAISGGRQGETQYF
clone size: NA; J gene: TRBJ1-4; D gene: NA; V gene: TRBV11-1; CDR3 DNA: TGTGCCAGCAGCTTTACAGCGGGTGCAACTAATGAAAAACTGTTTTTT; CDR3 protein: CASSFTAGATNEKLFF
clone size: NA; J gene: TRBJ2-6; D gene: NA; V gene: TRBV28; CDR3 DNA: TGTGCCAGCAGTTCCCTAGCCTCTGGGGCCAACGTCCTGACTTTC; CDR3 protein: CASSSLASGANVLTF
clone size: few; J gene: TRBJ1-6; D gene: TRBD1; V gene: TRBV5-1; CDR3 DNA: TGCGCCAGCAGCTTGACAGGGGGAGGGAATTCACCCCTCCACTTT; CDR3 protein: CASSLTGGGNSPLHF
clone size: NA; J gene: TRBJ2-5; D gene: TRBD1; V gene: TRBV28; CDR3 DNA: TGTGCCAGCAGGGTCCGGGACAGGGGACCCCAAGAGACCCAGTACTTC; CDR3 protein: CASRVRDRGPQETQYF
clone size: NA; J gene: TRBJ2-7; D gene: TRBD1; V gene: TRBV2; CDR3 DNA: TGTGCCCTCCAGACCGGGACAGGGGCTTTGGAGCAGTACTTC; CDR3 protein: CALQTGTGALEQYF
clone size: once; J gene: TRBJ2-1; D gene: TRBD2; V gene: TRBV7-2; CDR3 DNA: TGTGCCAGCAGCTTCTCTAGCGGGTCCAACAATGAGCAGTTCTTC; CDR3 protein: CASSFSSGSNNEQFF
clone size: NA; J gene: TRBJ1-2; D gene: TRBD1; V gene: TRBV5-1; CDR3 DNA: TGCGCCAGCAGCTCGGGACAGGGATACTATGGCTACACCTTC; CDR3 protein: CASSSGQGYYGYTF
clone size: NA; J gene: TRBJ2-7; D gene: TRBD2; V gene: TRBV7-9; CDR3 DNA: TGTGCCAGCAGCGCCGTCCTCGCGGGAGGATCCTACGAGCAGTACTTC; CDR3 protein: CASSAVLAGGSYEQYF
clone size: once; J gene: TRBJ2-4; D gene: TRBD2; V gene: TRBV6-5; CDR3 DNA: TGTGCCAGCAGTTACGGACTAGCGGGAGCCAAAAACATTCAGTACTTC; CDR3 protein: CASSYGLAGAKNIQYF
clone size: NA; J gene: TRBJ2-7; D gene: NA; V gene: TRBV6-7; CDR3 DNA: TGTGCCAGCAGCCAACGTGAGGGAGGCGTATACGAGCAGTACTTC; CDR3 protein: CASSQREGGVYEQYF
clone size: NA; J gene: TRBJ2-4; D gene: TRBD2; V gene: TRBV29-1; CDR3 DNA: TGCAGCGTCCGGTGGGGGGGACTAGCCAAAAACATTCAGTACTTC; CDR3 protein: CSVRWGGLAKNIQYF
clone size: NA; J gene: TRBJ2-1; D gene: TRBD2; V gene: TRBV7-9; CDR3 DNA: TGTGCCAGCAGCTTCCTAGCGGGAGGCGTTGGCAATGAGCAGTTCTTC; CDR3 protein: CASSFLAGGVGNEQFF
clone size: NA; J gene: TRBJ2-2; D gene: NA; V gene: TRBV5-1; CDR3 DNA: TGCGCCAGCAGCGCGGCGGGATCTGGCGGGGAGCTGTTTTTT; CDR3 protein: CASSAAGSGGELFF
clone size: NA; J gene: TRBJ2-7; D gene: TRBD2; V gene: TRBV2; CDR3 DNA: TGTGCCACCGTACTAGCGGGATATAACGAGCAGTACTTC; CDR3 protein: CATVLAGYNEQYF
clone size: NA; J gene: TRBJ2-3; D gene: TRBD1; V gene: TRBV24-1; CDR3 DNA: TGTGCCACCAGTGACACAGGGGGTGCGCAGTATTTT; CDR3 protein: CATSDTGGAQYF
clone size: NA; J gene: TRBJ1-5; D gene: NA; V gene: TRBV5-8; CDR3 DNA: TGTGCCAGCAGCCCTAACCCGGGGCCCCAGCATTTT; CDR3 protein: CASSPNPGPQHF
clone size: NA; J gene: TRBJ1-2; D gene: NA; V gene: TRBV27; CDR3 DNA: TGTGCCAGCAGTTTAGCGGGGAGACAGTATGGCTACACCTTC; CDR3 protein: CASSLAGRQYGYTF
clone size: NA; J gene: TRBJ2-7; D gene: NA; V gene: TRBV6-5; CDR3 DNA: TGTGCCAGCAGTTACCAGCCGGGACTTCCCTCCTACGAGCAGTACTTC; CDR3 protein: CASSYQPGLPSYEQYF
clone size: NA; J gene: TRBJ1-4; D gene: TRBD1; V gene: TRBV7-9; CDR3 DNA: TGTGCCAGCAGCCGGGACAGCCACGAAAAACTGTTTTTT; CDR3 protein: CASSRDSHEKLFF